This T cell receptor (beta chain) was sequenced for a study of OX40 agonist ivuxolimab in advanced cancers. Study-wide context: Patients took ivuxolimab, an agonistic anti-OX40 (CD134) antibody. Age averaged about 60 years (range about 20 to 79), and just over 80% were male.

The CDR3 is 15 residues long. Trimming took off 0 bases at V and 11 bases at J, with 22 bases between the two ends. Germline CDR1 reads SQVTM; CDR2 reads ANQGSEA. Note on this clone: Its antigen is undetermined.

Study-level findings and limits: On average, a greater number of expanded clones characterised CD8+ T cells relative to CD4+.

Using immunoSEQ multiplex PCR, the repertoire was profiled, and TCRdb retains in-frame clones only, with some absent. The table has around 17,000 clones, approximately 92% seen once. The receptor comes from an adult with an advanced solid tumor such as melanoma, head and neck, liver or kidney cancer. The chain couples TRBV29-1 to TRBJ1-1; D possibly corresponds to TRBD1 (6 bases). The sequenced sample was CD4+ or CD8+ T cells sorted from blood, obtained in a trial of the OX40 agonist ivuxolimab. In DNA form, the CDR3 reads TGCAGCGTTGAAGACCGCGGGCAGGGGATAGTTACGGCTTTCTTT. Translated, it gives CSVEDRGQGIVTAFF.